The T cell receptor beta chain described here comes from a study of blood T cell repertoires in COVID-19. At the level of the study: The study drew acute and convalescent COVID-19 samples from the United States, Italy and Spain. PBMCs, B-cell-depleted T cells, or T cells provided the cDNA or gDNA that made up the material.

The CDR3 extends over 12 amino acids. The J segment lost 6 bases and the V segment lost 7 bases, leaving 3 bases of the junction unmatched. Germline lookup yields CDR1 SQVTM and CDR2 ANQGSEA. As originally analysed: For nucleated cells, counts were estimated from reference gene primer amplification. The assay was immunoSEQ multiplex PCR, and TCRdb's table has in-frame clones only and misses some. That table gives V, J and clone size, and the DNA gave D and trimming. The sample has about 80,000 clones; around 81% are singletons. What was sequenced was peripheral blood. The rearrangement uses TRBV29-1 and TRBJ1-5; 10 nucleotides align to TRBD1. The origin of this receptor is a human donor in a cohort sampled during active COVID-19. The CDR3 nucleotides read TGCAGCGCGGGACAGGGGAGTCAGCCCCAGCATTTT. Residues: CSAGQGSQPQHF.